The clone carrying this T cell receptor (beta chain) has at least ten counts. Its antigen is unknown. These data belong to a study of T cells in Graves' hyperthyroidism and ophthalmopathy. Whole-study findings and limits: Most thyroid clonotypes that were expanded above 0.001 also turned up in blood. The model predicted ophthalmopathy a median around six months before onset. A model of 13 V-J features distinguished ophthalmopathy from stable hyperthyroidism.

RNA transcripts gave rise to amplified TCR beta CDR3 regions. First-round RT-PCR of the TCR CDR3 relied on the HTBI primer set. TCRdb re-derived calls from the multiplex PCR reads in MiXCR, one entry per CDR3 protein. The sample records about 400,000 distinct CDR3 sequences, about an eighth being singletons. Losses at the gene ends were 3 bases for V and 4 bases for J; bases not matched to a gene: 3. This CDR3 contains 15 residues. CDR1 SGHRS and CDR2 YFSETQ come from the germline V gene. It was less than 13 ml of fresh peripheral blood that supplied the PBMCs. The TCR sequence derives from a man over 45 with Graves' ophthalmopathy. The sample consisted of blood. The chain employs TRBV5-1 and TRBJ2-2, with 10 nucleotides matching TRBD2. CDR3: CASSWTSGSTGELFF. In DNA, the CDR3 is TGCGCCAGCAGCTGGACTAGCGGAAGCACCGGGGAGCTGTTTTTT.